Listed below are T cell receptor beta chains from one sample, sequenced in a study of blood T cell repertoires in COVID-19. Data came from immunoSEQ multiplex PCR; TCRdb stores just in-frame clones and leaves some out. The sample includes 90,000 to 110,000 clones, about 87% seen only once; the top ten take 6.6%. Input material: peripheral blood. The receptors here all came from a woman aged 45-65 years with acute or convalescent COVID-19. CDR3s include the opening cysteine and the closing phenylalanine or tryptophan. D genes are given only for firm matches. Rows give clone size only sometimes, using once, few, many, or a class for an expanded clone.

D gene	V gene	clone size	J gene	CDR3 DNA	CDR3 protein
TRBD1	TRBV2	.	TRBJ1-2	TGTGCCAGCAAGGTCGGGACAGGGGGGTATCGGGACACCTTC	CASKVGTGGYRDTF
TRBD2	TRBV5-1	.	TRBJ2-3	TGCGCCAGCAGGCCCGCTAGCGGGGGAGCGGGTCTCGATACGCAGTATTTT	CASRPASGGAGLDTQYF
.	TRBV6-5	.	TRBJ1-5	TGTGCCAGCATCGAGAGGCGGGGAGGCAATCAGCCCCAGCATTTT	CASIERRGGNQPQHF
.	TRBV30	.	TRBJ1-6	TGTGCGTGGAGTCGAGGGGGGGCCGGTAATTCACCCCTCCACTTT	CAWSRGGAGNSPLHF
TRBD1	TRBV10-3	.	TRBJ1-1	TGTGCCATCAGTGAGTCGGACAGGGTGCGAGCTTTCTTT	CAISESDRVRAFF
TRBD2	TRBV7-9	.	TRBJ2-3	TGTGCCAGCAGCCCAGGCGGGGGTACGCAGTATTTT	CASSPGGGTQYF
TRBD2	TRBV5-1	.	TRBJ2-2	TGCGCCAGCAGCTTGGGACTAGCTAACGGGGAGCTGTTTTTT	CASSLGLANGELFF
.	TRBV5-1	.	TRBJ2-1	TGCGCCAGCAGCGCTCAGGGGAGAGTGACGGACAATGAGCAGTTCTTC	CASSAQGRVTDNEQFF
.	TRBV2	.	TRBJ1-2	TGTGCCAGCAGTGGAATCGGCTATGGCTACACCTTC	CASSGIGYGYTF
.	TRBV12-5	.	TRBJ1-6	TGTGCTAGTGGTCCGGGGAGCTCCTATAATTCACCCCTCCACTTT	CASGPGSSYNSPLHF
TRBD1	TRBV19	.	TRBJ1-2	TGTGCCAGTAACTCGCCGGGACAGGCGATAAGTGGCTACACCTTC	CASNSPGQAISGYTF
TRBD1	TRBV5-1	.	TRBJ2-5	TGCGCCAGCAGCCACCAATTACAAACCGGGACAGATCAAGAGACCCAGTACTTC	CASSHQLQTGTDQETQYF
.	TRBV6-6	once	TRBJ1-5	TGTGCCAGCAGTTCGGGGGGAGATCGCAATCAGCCCCAGCATTTT	CASSSGGDRNQPQHF
.	TRBV18	.	TRBJ2-7	TGTGCCAGCTCACCAATGGGGACTTCGAGCTCCTACGAGCAGTACTTC	CASSPMGTSSSYEQYF
.	TRBV10-3	once	TRBJ2-7	TGTGCCACAGTAGCGGCTACTATCTACGAGCAGTACTTC	CATVAATIYEQYF
.	TRBV29-1	.	TRBJ1-5	TGCAGCGTTGGGCAGGGCAATCAGCCCCAGCATTTT	CSVGQGNQPQHF
.	TRBV12-3/TRBV12-4	.	TRBJ1-5	TGTGCCAGCAGCGCTTCGGACAGCCCCCAGCATTTT	CASSASDSPQHF
TRBD1	TRBV14	.	TRBJ1-2	TGTGCCAGCAGCCGCTCGGCGGGGACAGGGGGTGGCTACACCTTC	CASSRSAGTGGGYTF
.	TRBV12-3/TRBV12-4	.	TRBJ2-1	TGTGCCAGCACCCTAGGGGCCTATGAGCAGTTCTTC	CASTLGAYEQFF
TRBD1	TRBV5-4	.	TRBJ1-3	TGTGCCAGCAGCTGGGGGGACAGGGGAAACACCATATATTTT	CASSWGDRGNTIYF
.	TRBV6-4	once	TRBJ1-5	TGTGCCAGCAGTGGCAGGGAGGGTCAGCCCCAGCATTTT	CASSGREGQPQHF
TRBD2	TRBV10-3	.	TRBJ2-1	TGTGCCACCTATGAGAACAGCGGGGGGCCGGGTAGGTCCTACAATGAGCAGTTCTTC	CATYENSGGPGRSYNEQFF
.	TRBV10-1	.	TRBJ2-3	TGCGCCAGCTCACGGCAGGGCTCTGCAGATACGCAGTATTTT	CASSRQGSADTQYF
TRBD1	TRBV24-1	.	TRBJ2-1	TGTGCCACCAGTGGGACAGGGAGGTCCTACAATGAGCAGTTCTTC	CATSGTGRSYNEQFF
.	TRBV7-9	.	TRBJ1-1	TGTGCCAGCAGGGGCTCGCTGGGGGGGACTGAAGCTTTCTTT	CASRGSLGGTEAFF
TRBD1	TRBV5-4	.	TRBJ1-2	TGTGCCAGCACCTCAGGGGGCGCAGGCTATGGCTACACCTTC	CASTSGGAGYGYTF
TRBD1	TRBV19	.	TRBJ1-2	TGTGCCAGTACCCCCGTAGGCGTTAACAGGGGGCTAAGTGGTGGCTACACCTTC	CASTPVGVNRGLSGGYTF
.	TRBV12-3/TRBV12-4	.	TRBJ1-6	TGTGCCAGCATGGGCAATTCACCCCTCCACTTT	CASMGNSPLHF
.	TRBV4-2	.	TRBJ1-6	TGTGCCAGCAGCCAAGTCGCCGGGCAGGGGCCCCTCCACTTT	CASSQVAGQGPLHF
TRBD2	TRBV9	.	TRBJ2-2	TGTGCCAGCAGCGTAACTAGCGGAACGAACACCGGGGAGCTGTTTTTT	CASSVTSGTNTGELFF
.	TRBV19	.	TRBJ1-5	TGTGCCAGTAATGGGGCCCAGGTAAATAGCAATCAGCCCCAGCATTTT	CASNGAQVNSNQPQHF
.	TRBV4-1	.	TRBJ1-1	TGCGCCAGCAGCCAAACAGGGAACTACATGAACACTGAAGCTTTCTTT	CASSQTGNYMNTEAFF
.	TRBV5-1	.	TRBJ1-2	TGCGCCAGCCCACGGACAGTTCCCAGGGGACCTTTCACTATGGATGGCTACACCTTC	CASPRTVPRGPFTMDGYTF
.	TRBV3-1/TRBV3-2	.	TRBJ1-3	TGTGCCAGCAGCCAAATGGGACATGCCATATATTTT	CASSQMGHAIYF
TRBD1	TRBV4-2	.	TRBJ2-3	TGTGCCAGCAGCCAAGCTGGACAGGGCACAGATACGCAGTATTTT	CASSQAGQGTDTQYF
.	TRBV9	.	TRBJ2-3	TGTGCCAGCAGCGTTCAGGGTTCATATACGCAGTATTTT	CASSVQGSYTQYF
.	TRBV6-5	.	TRBJ2-7	TGTGCCAGCCTGGGAACAGGTAGCTCCTACGAGCAGTACTTC	CASLGTGSSYEQYF
.	TRBV18	.	TRBJ1-5	TGTGCCAGCTCCAAGCGGGGGGATCAGCCCCAGCATTTT	CASSKRGDQPQHF
TRBD1	TRBV7-6	.	TRBJ1-3	TGTGCCAGCAGCCAAAAGGCAACAGGGGGGCACTCTGGAAACACCATATATTTT	CASSQKATGGHSGNTIYF
TRBD1	TRBV11-2	.	TRBJ2-7	TGTGCCAGCAGCTTTACGACAGGGAAGGAATACGAGCAGTACTTC	CASSFTTGKEYEQYF
TRBD1	TRBV6-5	.	TRBJ1-6	TGTGCCAGCAGCGGGGGACAGGGTCTTAATTCACCCCTCCACTTT	CASSGGQGLNSPLHF
.	TRBV5-1	.	TRBJ1-2	TGCGCCAGCAGCTCGGGGGGGCCAGGGTACTACACCTTC	CASSSGGPGYYTF
TRBD1	TRBV7-2	.	TRBJ1-3	TGTGCCAGCAGCCCACACCGACAGGGACCCACCTCTGGAAACACCATATATTTT	CASSPHRQGPTSGNTIYF
.	TRBV5-6	.	TRBJ2-3	TGTGCCAGCAGCCCCAGGGTACTCTACACAGATACGCAGTATTTT	CASSPRVLYTDTQYF
.	TRBV10-1	.	TRBJ2-2	TGCGCCAGCAGCTCGAACACCGGGGAGCTGTTTTTT	CASSSNTGELFF
TRBD1	TRBV30	.	TRBJ2-1	TGTGCCTGGACCACCCTGGACAGGGATTCTCTCAATGAGCAGTTCTTC	CAWTTLDRDSLNEQFF
TRBD2	TRBV5-8	.	TRBJ2-3	TGTGCCAGCAGCTTGGGGAATCGGGGGGGTGGTGTCCGCACAGATACGCAGTATTTT	CASSLGNRGGGVRTDTQYF
TRBD1	TRBV6-5	.	TRBJ2-2	TGTGCCAGCAGAGTACAGGGGGCTGGCACCGGGGAGCTGTTTTTT	CASRVQGAGTGELFF
TRBD2	TRBV2	.	TRBJ2-6	TGTGCCAGCAGTGCACTAGCGGGAGTTCACTCTGGGGCCAACGTCCTGACTTTC	CASSALAGVHSGANVLTF
TRBD1	TRBV7-7	few	TRBJ2-1	TGTGCTAGCAGCTTAGGGACAGGTTTAAGTGAGCAGTTCTTC	CASSLGTGLSEQFF
.	TRBV7-9	.	TRBJ1-2	TGTGCCAGCAGCTTGCAAGCTGACTATGGCTACACCTTC	CASSLQADYGYTF